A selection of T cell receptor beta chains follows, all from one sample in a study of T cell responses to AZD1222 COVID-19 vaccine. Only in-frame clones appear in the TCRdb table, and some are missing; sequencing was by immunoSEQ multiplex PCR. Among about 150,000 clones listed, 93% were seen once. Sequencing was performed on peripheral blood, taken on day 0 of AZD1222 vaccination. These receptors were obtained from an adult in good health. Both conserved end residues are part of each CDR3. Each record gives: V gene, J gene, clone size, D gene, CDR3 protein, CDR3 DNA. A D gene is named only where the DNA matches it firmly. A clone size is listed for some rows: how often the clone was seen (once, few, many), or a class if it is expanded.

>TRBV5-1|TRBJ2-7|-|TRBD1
CASSVAGQGTYEQYF
TGCGCCAGCAGCGTGGCGGGACAGGGAACGTACGAGCAGTACTTC
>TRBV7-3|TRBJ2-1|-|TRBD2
CASSLTSGGAYGNEQFF
TGTGCCAGCAGTCTAACTAGCGGGGGGGCCTATGGGAATGAGCAGTTCTTC
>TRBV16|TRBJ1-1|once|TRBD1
CASSRARQGSVEAFF
TGTGCCAGCAGCCGAGCGAGACAGGGCTCGGTTGAAGCTTTCTTT
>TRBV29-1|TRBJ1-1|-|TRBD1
CSGDRGLTEAFF
TGCAGCGGGGACAGGGGGCTCACTGAAGCTTTCTTT
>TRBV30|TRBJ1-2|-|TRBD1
CAWSKTGTYGYTF
TGTGCCTGGAGCAAGACAGGGACCTATGGCTACACCTTC
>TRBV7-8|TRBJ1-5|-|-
CASSLEYFRGGNQPQHF
TGTGCCAGCAGCTTAGAGTATTTCCGGGGGGGTAATCAGCCCCAGCATTTT
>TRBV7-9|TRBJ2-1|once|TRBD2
CASSSMLLAGGSNEQFF
TGTGCCAGCAGCTCCATGCTCTTAGCGGGGGGCTCCAATGAGCAGTTCTTC
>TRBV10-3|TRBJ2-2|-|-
CAISELPSNTGELFF
TGTGCCATCAGTGAATTACCCTCGAACACCGGGGAGCTGTTTTTT
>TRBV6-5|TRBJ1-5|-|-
CASRPPGSGQPQHF
TGTGCCAGCAGGCCACCGGGGAGTGGCCAGCCCCAGCATTTT
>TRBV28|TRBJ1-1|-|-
CASSPVNTEAFF
TGTGCCAGCAGCCCGGTGAACACTGAAGCTTTCTTT
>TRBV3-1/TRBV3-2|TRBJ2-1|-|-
CASSQVGDVSNEQFF
TGTGCCAGCAGCCAAGTAGGGGACGTTTCCAATGAGCAGTTCTTC
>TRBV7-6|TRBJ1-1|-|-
CASGRGTEAFF
TGTGCCAGCGGTCGGGGCACTGAAGCTTTCTTT
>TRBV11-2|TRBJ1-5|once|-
CASSEGTTGSNQPQHF
TGTGCCAGCAGCGAAGGGACAACTGGGAGCAATCAGCCCCAGCATTTT
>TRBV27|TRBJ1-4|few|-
CASSLSQGRGEKLFF
TGTGCCAGCAGTTTATCCCAGGGGAGAGGCGAAAAACTGTTTTTT
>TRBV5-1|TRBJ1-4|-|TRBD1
CASSPGTATNEKLFF
TGCGCCAGCAGCCCCGGGACAGCAACTAATGAAAAACTGTTTTTT
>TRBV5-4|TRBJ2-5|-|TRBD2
CATSPQGAGVQETQYF
TGTGCCACCTCGCCCCAGGGAGCGGGGGTTCAAGAGACCCAGTACTTC